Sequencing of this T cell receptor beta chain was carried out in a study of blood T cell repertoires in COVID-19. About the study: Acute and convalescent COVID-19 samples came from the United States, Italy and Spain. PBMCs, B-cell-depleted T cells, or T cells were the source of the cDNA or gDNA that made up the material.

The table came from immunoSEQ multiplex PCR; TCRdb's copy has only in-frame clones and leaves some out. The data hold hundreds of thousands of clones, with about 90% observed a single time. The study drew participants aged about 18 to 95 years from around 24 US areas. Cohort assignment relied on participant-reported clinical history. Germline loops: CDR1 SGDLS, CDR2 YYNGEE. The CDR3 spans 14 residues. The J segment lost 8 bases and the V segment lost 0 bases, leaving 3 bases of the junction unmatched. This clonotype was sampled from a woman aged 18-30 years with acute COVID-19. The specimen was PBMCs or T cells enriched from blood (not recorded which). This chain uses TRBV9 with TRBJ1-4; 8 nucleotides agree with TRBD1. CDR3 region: CASSVETGEEKLFF. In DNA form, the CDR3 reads TGTGCCAGCAGCGTAGAGACAGGGGAAGAAAAACTGTTTTTT.